Listed here are 9 T cell receptor beta chains from one sample, sequenced in a study of control samples from healthy donors and cancer patients. Clones were read by immunoSEQ multiplex PCR, and TCRdb kept only the in-frame ones, dropping some. The sample yields 140,000 to 150,000 clones, around 90% seen once. The sequenced material came from blood. The receptor source for this set is a man under 40 in good health.

The chain joins TRBV7-2 to TRBJ1-5; D possibly corresponds to TRBD1 (5 bases). CDR1 is SGHTA, CDR2 FQGNSA, per germline. The ends were cut back, 5 bases at V and 6 bases at J, with 14 bases in the middle. The CDR3 length is 14 residues. CDR3 bases: TGTGCCAGCAGCCCCTCGTGGGGGGGTCAGCCCCAGCATTTT. Translation gives CASSPSWGGQPQHF.

This chain connects TRBV7-9 to TRBJ1-5, with D uncertain. The CDR3 loop spans 14 amino acids. Germline values: CDR1 SEHNR, CDR2 FQNEAQ (reference sequence). Trimming pared 3 bases from V and 3 bases from J, leaving 9 bases between. CDR3 in DNA: TGTGCCAGCAGCTTCGGCGCAATCAATCAGCCCCAGCATTTT. The encoded protein is CASSFGAINQPQHF.

V is TRBV27 and J is TRBJ2-1; 9 bases are a match to TRBD2. CDR1 and CDR2 (germline): MNHEY, SMNVEV (reference sequence). V trimming: 7 bases; J trimming: 5 bases; junction bases outside the gene matches: 9. This CDR3 is 15 amino acids long. The CDR3 bases are TGTGCCAGCAAAAGTCTAAGCGGGGGGAACAATGAGCAGTTCTTC. Amino acids: CASKSLSGGNNEQFF.

This rearrangement joins TRBV2 to TRBJ1-4; TRBD1 matches at 7 bases. Trimming cost V 1 base and J 0 bases; bases outside gene matches: 2. The CDR3 is 16 residues long. Germline V gene data show CDR1 as SNHLY and CDR2 as FYNNEI. The CDR3 spells CASSEGDSATNEKLFF. CDR3 DNA sequence: TGTGCCAGCAGTGAAGGGGACAGTGCAACTAATGAAAAACTGTTTTTT.

The DNA for the CDR3 is TGTGCCAGCAGCGGACCGGGACAGTCTATATACACAGATACGCAGTATTTT. As protein: CASSGPGQSIYTDTQYF. This chain uses TRBV7-9 with TRBJ2-3, with 7 bases aligning to TRBD1. This CDR3 region has 17 residues. Germline lookup yields CDR1 SEHNR and CDR2 FQNEAQ (reference sequence). V shed 5 bases and J 2 bases; nucleotides not matched to a gene: 13.

This chain connects TRBV25-1 to TRBJ2-3; no clear D gene. The V gene lost 3 bases and the J gene lost 7 bases, with 5 bases spanning the gap. The CDR3 covers 11 residues. The germline gives CDR1 MGHDK, CDR2 SYGVNS. The CDR3 nucleotides are TGTGCCAGCAGTGAGGGGTATACGCAGTATTTT. Its translation is CASSEGYTQYF.

This clone was detected once. V usage is TRBV6-1 and J usage is TRBJ2-2; D call uncertain. Trimming removed 2 bases from V and 5 bases from J, with 15 bases in between. Germline loops: CDR1 MNHNS, CDR2 SASEGT. This CDR3 comprises 16 residues. The CDR3 loop reads CASSEIGARGTGELFF. Written as DNA, the CDR3 is TGTGCCAGCAGTGAAATAGGCGCCCGTGGGACCGGGGAGCTGTTTTTT.

The rearrangement uses TRBV19 and TRBJ2-1; D is perhaps TRBD1 (6 bases). The CDR3 contains 13 residues. Between the trimmed V and J ends, which lost 5 bases and 5 bases, there was a span of 10 bases. Germline V lookup: CDR1 LNHDA, CDR2 SQIVND (reference sequence). The DNA for the CDR3 is TGTGCCAGTAGTTTTGGACAGCACAATGAGCAGTTCTTC. This sequence encodes CASSFGQHNEQFF.

This clone appeared a single time. The rearrangement uses TRBV27 and TRBJ2-1, with 7 bases identical to TRBD1. Per the germline V gene, CDR1 is MNHEY and CDR2 is SMNVEV (reference sequence). J gave up 0 bases and V 5 bases, and 7 bases lay outside the gene matches. The CDR3 is made up of 16 amino acids. The CDR3 is CASSINDRASYNEQFF. CDR3 nucleotide sequence: TGTGCCAGCAGTATAAACGACAGGGCCTCCTACAATGAGCAGTTCTTC.